Following are 23 T cell receptor beta chains from one sample sequenced in a study of cytomegalovirus exposure and HLA in healthy donors. Profiling relied on immunoSEQ multiplex PCR, and the TCRdb table lists in-frame clones only, not all of them. Among more than 100,000 clones listed, more than 70% were seen once. The sequenced sample consisted of PBMCs. These receptor sequences come from a man aged 25 to 45 in good health and CMV-seronegative.

The chain combines TRBV4-3 with TRBJ2-7, with 10 bases that match TRBD2. V dropped 1 base and J dropped 3; count of bases not matched to a gene: 0. The CDR3 is 14 residues long. The germline V gene has CDR1 LGHNA and CDR2 YSLEER. CDR3 sequence (DNA): TGCGCCAGCAGCCAAGGGACTAGCGGCTACGAGCAGTACTTC. As protein: CASSQGTSGYEQYF.

DNA for the CDR3: TGTGCCAGCAGCTTTCTGGGGGCCCTCCCTAGGGATGAAGCTTTCTTT. Its protein product is CASSFLGALPRDEAFF. V gene TRBV7-9 combines with J gene TRBJ1-1; D might be TRBD1 (6 bases). The germline V gene encodes CDR1 SEHNR and CDR2 FQNEAQ (reference sequence). This CDR3 spans 16 amino acids. V was shortened by 3 bases and J by 7 bases, with 21 bases between the two germline ends. The full variable domain, rest sourced from reference TRBV7-9 and TRBJ1-1, is DTGVSQNPRHKITKRGQNVTFRCDPISEHNRLYWYRQTLGQGPEFLTYFQNEAQLEKSRLLSDRFSAERPKGSFSTLEIQRTEQGDSAMYLCASSFLGALPRDEAFFGQGTRLTVV.

The genes are TRBV19 and TRBJ1-4; tentative D call: TRBD1 (5 bases). Germline values: CDR1 LNHDA, CDR2 SQIVND (reference sequence). Between the trimmed V and J ends, which lost 3 bases and 7 bases, there was a span of 15 bases. CDR3 length equals 15 residues. CDR3 in DNA: TGTGCCAGTAGTATCAGCAGGGTGTTTGCTGAAAAACTGTTTTTT. Translated: CASSISRVFAEKLFF. The whole variable domain, remainder taken from reference TRBV19 and TRBJ1-4, is DGGITQSPKYLFRKEGQNVTLSCEQNLNHDAMYWYRQDPGQGLRLIYYSQIVNDFQKGDIAEGYSVSREKKESFPLTVTSAQKNPTAFYLCASSISRVFAEKLFFGSGTQLSVL.

The chain recombines TRBV14 with TRBJ2-1; D call uncertain. CDR3 length: 17 residues. Germline V gives CDR1 SGHDN, CDR2 FVKESK. With 4 bases removed from V and 0 bases from J, the gap between germline ends came to 16 bases. The CDR3: CASSPKRHLSSYNEQFF. In DNA form, the CDR3 reads TGTGCCAGCAGCCCCAAGCGCCACTTAAGCTCCTACAATGAGCAGTTCTTC. Complete variable domain (other parts from reference TRBV14 and TRBJ2-1): EAGVTQFPSHSVIEKGQTVTLRCDPISGHDNLYWYRRVMGKEIKFLLHFVKESKQDESGMPNNRFLAERTGGTYSTLKVQPAELEDSGVYFCASSPKRHLSSYNEQFFGPGTRLTVL.

This clone was seen more than once but under ten times. The chain is built from TRBV18 and TRBJ1-1; D possibly corresponds to TRBD1 (6 bases). The CDR3 is made up of 13 amino acids. Trimming removed 2 bases from V and 10 bases from J, with 14 bases in between. Germline values: CDR1 KGHSH, CDR2 LQKENI. CDR3 protein: CASSPETQGLAFF. The CDR3 region has the DNA TGTGCCAGCTCACCAGAAACCCAGGGGTTAGCTTTCTTT. Full variable domain (missing parts from reference TRBV18 and TRBJ1-1): NAGVMQNPRHLVRRRGQEARLRCSPMKGHSHVYWYRQLPEEGLKFMVYLQKENIIDESGMPKERFSAEFPKEGPSILRIQQVVRGDSAAYFCASSPETQGLAFFGQGTRLTVV.

Only one count was recorded for this clone. V gene TRBV2 combines with J gene TRBJ2-2; tentatively, D is TRBD2 (5 bases). CDR1 and CDR2 from the germline V gene are SNHLY and FYNNEI. V shed 3 bases and J shed 2 bases, with 10 bases lying between them. This CDR3 comprises 15 residues. The CDR3 coding sequence is TGTGCCAGCAGTGAGGCGGCGGGTAACACCGGGGAGCTGTTTTTT. This translates into CASSEAAGNTGELFF.

V usage is TRBV10-3 and J usage is TRBJ1-1, with 8 nucleotides matching TRBD1. V lost 11 bases, J lost 1 base, and 6 bases stayed unmatched. Germline CDR1 ENHRY, CDR2 SYGVKD. This CDR3 is built from 13 residues. CDR3 sequence (DNA): TGTGCCGCGACAGGACAGGGGAACACTGAAGCTTTCTTT. This sequence encodes CAATGQGNTEAFF.

This chain links TRBV5-1 with TRBJ2-7, with D tentatively TRBD2 (7 bases). V was clipped by 0 bases and J by 3 bases, with 10 bases between them. Germline CDR1 SGHRS, CDR2 YFSETQ. This CDR3 region has 14 residues. The CDR3 loop is CASSLAGDYYEQYF. In DNA, the CDR3 is TGCGCCAGCAGCTTGGCAGGGGACTACTACGAGCAGTACTTC.

The J gene is TRBJ2-5, the V gene TRBV19; D is ambiguous. V lost 7 bases to trimming and J lost 5 bases, with 14 bases between them. Germline V gives CDR1 LNHDA, CDR2 SQIVND (reference sequence). The CDR3 contains 13 residues. The CDR3 bases are TGTGCCAGTACCAACAGCAAAAGGGAGACCCAGTACTTC. Translating gives CASTNSKRETQYF.

The V and J genes are TRBV5-6 and TRBJ2-3, with a possible D match to TRBD1 (5 bases). The V gene lost 4 bases and the J gene lost 4 bases, with 10 bases spanning the gap. This CDR3 has 13 residues. Germline lookup yields CDR1 SGHDT and CDR2 YYEEEE. This CDR3 is CASSGPGPDTQYF. CDR3 DNA: TGTGCCAGCAGCGGACCAGGGCCAGATACGCAGTATTTT. Variable domain in full (rest from reference TRBV5-6 and TRBJ2-3): DAGVTQSPTHLIKTRGQQVTLRCSPKSGHDTVSWYQQALGQGPQFIFQYYEEEERQRGNFPDRFSGHQFPNYSSELNVNALLLGDSALYLCASSGPGPDTQYFGPGTRLTVL.

The chain carries TRBV27 and TRBJ1-1, with D maybe TRBD1 (5 bases). The CDR3 runs 13 residues. Trimming stripped 11 bases from V and 3 bases from J, with 16 bases between. In germline, CDR1 is MNHEY, CDR2 SMNVEV (reference sequence). CDR3 DNA sequence: TGTGCCTCTTCCGGCAGGGAGGACACTGAAGCTTTCTTT. Translating it yields CASSGREDTEAFF.

This rearrangement joins TRBV6-4 to TRBJ2-1; 12 bases are a match to TRBD2. This CDR3 spans 15 amino acids. Trimming at V came to 6 bases and at J to 7 bases, leaving 7 bases not matched to a gene. The germline gives CDR1 MRHNA, CDR2 SNTAGT. CDR3 nucleotide sequence: TGTGCCAGCAGCAATCTAGCGGGAGGGTGGAATGAGCAGTTCTTC. Translated: CASSNLAGGWNEQFF.

The rearrangement uses TRBV7-2 and TRBJ1-2, with TRBD1 matching over 10 bases. Germline values: CDR1 SGHTA, CDR2 FQGNSA. The CDR3 loop spans 14 amino acids. V lost 5 bases and J lost 7; bases outside the gene matches: 7. The CDR3 protein is CASSVGQGEVGYTF. The CDR3 nucleotides read TGTGCCAGCAGCGTTGGACAGGGGGAGGTTGGCTACACCTTC.

The chain employs TRBV5-4 and TRBJ2-2; TRBD2 matches 12 bases. The trim removed 3 bases at V and 4 bases at J, leaving 7 bases unmatched. The CDR3 runs 17 residues. Germline CDR1 and CDR2: SGHNT and YYREEE (reference sequence). Written as DNA, the CDR3 is TGTGCCAGCAGCTCGAAACTAGCGGGAGGACTCACCGGGGAGCTGTTTTTT. It encodes CASSSKLAGGLTGELFF. Supplemented by reference TRBV5-4 and TRBJ2-2, the full variable domain reads ETGVTQSPTHLIKTRGQQVTLRCSSQSGHNTVSWYQQALGQGPQFIFQYYREEENGRGNFPPRFSGLQFPNYSSELNVNALELDDSALYLCASSSKLAGGLTGELFFGEGSRLTVL.

This clone was found a few times. V is TRBV7-2 and J is TRBJ2-1; TRBD2 aligns across 13 bases. The CDR3 consists of 16 residues. Germline trimming cut 1 base from V and 7 bases from J; bases unmatched to any gene: 4. Germline V gene lookup returns CDR1 SGHTA and CDR2 FQGNSA. CDR3 DNA: TGTGCCAGCAGCTTAGGAGGGACTAGCGGGATTAATGAGCAGTTCTTC. Protein product: CASSLGGTSGINEQFF.

The chain uses TRBV6-5 and TRBJ2-2; unclear D gene. CDR3 length: 14 amino acids. V dropped 4 bases and J dropped 5 bases, with 11 bases sitting between them. CDR1 MNHEY and CDR2 SVGAGI come from the germline V gene. CDR3 in DNA: TGTGCCAGCAGTTGGCTTCTCAAAACCGGGGAGCTGTTTTTT. This encodes CASSWLLKTGELFF.

This chain joins TRBV6-1 and TRBJ2-7, with 8 bases aligning to TRBD1. The germline CDR1 and CDR2 sequences are MNHNS and SASEGT. The CDR3 spans 11 residues. V lost 8 bases to trimming and J lost 12 bases; unmatched junction nucleotides: 9. The CDR3 coding sequence is TGTGCCAGCGTACGGACAGGGATTATGTACTTC. Protein: CASVRTGIMYF.

The chain is built from TRBV7-2 and TRBJ2-5, with TRBD1 as a possible D gene (5 bases). CDR1 and CDR2 from the germline V gene are SGHTA and FQGNSA. The CDR3 contains 15 residues. V shed 4 bases and J shed 5 bases, with 17 bases lying between them. CDR3 nucleotides: TGTGCCAGCAGCTACCTTTTAACAGGAGCCGAGACCCAGTACTTC. It specifies CASSYLLTGAETQYF.

The J gene is TRBJ2-2, the V gene TRBV6-1, with D perhaps TRBD1 (8 bases). CDR1 MNHNS and CDR2 SASEGT come from the germline V gene. The CDR3 totals 15 residues. The germline V and J ends were trimmed by 6 bases and 7 bases, with 18 bases remaining between them. CDR3 region: CASSKQGEGGGELFF. The CDR3 region has the DNA TGTGCCAGCAGCAAACAGGGGGAGGGAGGCGGGGAGCTGTTTTTT.

A note on this clone: At the DNA level, this CDR3 is encoded by other sequences in the same sample as well. The chain links TRBV6-4 to TRBJ2-3, with D perhaps matching TRBD1 (6 bases). The CDR3 is made up of 14 amino acids. Germline V gene sequence: CDR1 MRHNA, CDR2 SNTAGT. V was cut by 4 bases and J by 0 bases, with 8 bases left in between. This chain's CDR3 is CASSVRGSTDTQYF. The CDR3 DNA follows: TGTGCCAGCAGTGTTAGGGGGAGCACAGATACGCAGTATTTT.

This clone was seen only a few times. The gene calls are TRBV5-1 and TRBJ2-6, with 9 bases identical to TRBD1. The ends lost 0 bases at V and 7 bases at J; junction bases unmatched: 2. The CDR3 covers 15 residues. Germline V gives CDR1 SGHRS, CDR2 YFSETQ. The CDR3 here is CASSLGGQGANVLTF. The CDR3 bases are TGCGCCAGCAGCTTGGGGGGACAGGGAGCCAACGTCCTGACTTTC. Using reference TRBV5-1 and TRBJ2-6 for the parts outside the CDR3, the full variable domain is KAGVTQTPRYLIKTRGQQVTLSCSPISGHRSVSWYQQTPGQGLQFLFEYFSETQRNKGNFPGRFSGRQFSNSRSEMNVSTLELGDSALYLCASSLGGQGANVLTFGAGSRLTVL.

The chain links TRBV9 to TRBJ2-7; 9 bases agree with TRBD1. There are 15 residues in the CDR3. The V gene's germline CDR1 is SGDLS and CDR2 YYNGEE. After removal of 4 bases from V and 3 bases from J, the junction contained 8 bases not matched to a gene. The CDR3 loop is CASSSQGTGSYEQYF. CDR3 nucleotide sequence: TGTGCCAGCAGCTCACAAGGGACAGGGAGCTACGAGCAGTACTTC.

This chain uses TRBV30 with TRBJ1-2; 11 nucleotides agree with TRBD1. This CDR3 comprises 12 residues. The V segment lost 8 bases and the J segment 3 bases; nucleotides outside the gene matches: 2. Germline V lookup: CDR1 GTSNPN, CDR2 SVGIG (reference sequence). Here the CDR3 reads CAGQGADYGYTF. The CDR3 DNA reads TGTGCCGGACAGGGGGCGGACTATGGCTACACCTTC.